This T cell receptor beta chain was obtained from a study of blood T cells in healthy people across ages. Study overall: Roughly one uniquely barcoded beta molecule per two T cells was captured.

This clonotype has only a few counts. Being one base from a much bigger clone, this may be a read error. CDR3 length: 15 amino acids. Trimming at V came to 6 bases and at J to 0 bases, leaving 2 bases not matched to a gene. Through a sample-barcoded 5' primer and a J-beta primer mix, a second PCR was run for roughly 7 to 11 cycles. CDR3-containing paired-end reads numbering at least 2.5 million came from each sample. MiXCR, applied by TCRdb to the 5' RACE reads, yields one record per CDR3 protein. The sample shows 630,000 or so distinct CDR3 sequences, less than 40% of them seen only once. This TCR came from a woman of 80 years or more in good health. The chain has TRBV12-3 or TRBV12-4 and TRBJ2-2, with 9 bases matching TRBD1. Sequenced input: blood. The CDR3 is CASSWTGANTGELFF. Here the CDR3 DNA reads TGTGCCAGCAGCTGGACAGGGGCGAACACCGGGGAGCTGTTTTTT.